The clone carrying this T cell receptor (beta chain) was counted a few times. The sample comes from a study of identical twins. V dropped 5 bases and J dropped 6 bases, with 20 bases sitting between them. In germline, CDR1 is SGHRS, CDR2 YFSETQ. CDR3 size: 15 residues. TCRdb used MiXCR to reprocess the 5' RACE reads, holding one entry per CDR3 protein. The sample lists hundreds of thousands of distinct CDR3 sequences; 8.5% to 9.5% were seen once. The data also belong to a second study, concerning yellow fever vaccine responses in identical twins.

Sequenced sample: PBMCs. The V and J genes are TRBV5-1 and TRBJ1-1; unclear D gene. This receptor was taken from a woman in her late teens or twenties in good health. This CDR3 reads CASSLDVLGDAEAFF. Here the CDR3 DNA reads TGCGCCAGCAGTCTTGATGTGTTAGGCGACGCTGAAGCTTTCTTT.